Listed below are T cell receptor beta chains from one sample, sequenced in a study of T cell responses to AZD1222 COVID-19 vaccine. The table came from immunoSEQ multiplex PCR; TCRdb's copy has only in-frame clones and leaves some out. Of under 60,000 clones in the sample, 89% are singletons; the top ten hold approximately 5%. This material consisted of peripheral blood, taken 28 days after the second AZD1222 dose. These receptors were collected from an adult who received the AZD1222 COVID-19 vaccine. CDR3s include the opening cysteine and the closing phenylalanine or tryptophan. Fields, in order: clone size, J gene, V gene, D gene, CDR3 DNA, CDR3 protein. D genes are given only for firm matches. Clone size appears in some rows only: once, few, many, or a class for an expanded clone.

clone size: .
J gene: TRBJ2-5
V gene: TRBV29-1
D gene: TRBD2
CDR3 DNA: TGCAGCGTCCCACTAGCGGGGGGTCCGGAGACCCAGTACTTC
CDR3 protein: CSVPLAGGPETQYF

clone size: .
J gene: TRBJ1-3
V gene: TRBV3-1/TRBV3-2
D gene: .
CDR3 DNA: TGTGCCAGCAGCCCAACCTCAGGAAACACCATATATTTT
CDR3 protein: CASSPTSGNTIYF

clone size: few
J gene: TRBJ1-2
V gene: TRBV28
D gene: TRBD1
CDR3 DNA: TGTGCCAGCAGTCCGGGACAGATTGATAACTATGGCTACACCTTC
CDR3 protein: CASSPGQIDNYGYTF

clone size: .
J gene: TRBJ2-3
V gene: TRBV2
D gene: TRBD1
CDR3 DNA: TGTGCCAGCAGTGTGACAGGGATGAAAGATACGCAGTATTTT
CDR3 protein: CASSVTGMKDTQYF

clone size: .
J gene: TRBJ2-7
V gene: TRBV10-3
D gene: TRBD2
CDR3 DNA: TGTGCCACCCCGTTCCTAGGATCCGGGAGGTGGGAGCAGTACTTC
CDR3 protein: CATPFLGSGRWEQYF

clone size: .
J gene: TRBJ1-3
V gene: TRBV19
D gene: .
CDR3 DNA: TGTGCCAGTAGTACAGGGTCCTCTGGAAACACCATATATTTT
CDR3 protein: CASSTGSSGNTIYF

clone size: .
J gene: TRBJ2-1
V gene: TRBV3-1/TRBV3-2
D gene: TRBD2
CDR3 DNA: TGTGCCAGCAGCCAAGAACTAGCGGTTTACAATGAGCAGTTCTTC
CDR3 protein: CASSQELAVYNEQFF

clone size: .
J gene: TRBJ1-5
V gene: TRBV7-9
D gene: .
CDR3 DNA: TGTGCCAGCAGCTCGACAGGTACCAATCAGCCCCAGCATTTT
CDR3 protein: CASSSTGTNQPQHF

clone size: .
J gene: TRBJ2-7
V gene: TRBV4-1
D gene: TRBD1
CDR3 DNA: TGCGCCAGCAGCCAACAACCGCAGGGGGTTAACGAGCAGTACTTC
CDR3 protein: CASSQQPQGVNEQYF

clone size: .
J gene: TRBJ1-2
V gene: TRBV6-5
D gene: .
CDR3 DNA: TGTGCCAGCAGTTCTCTCGGAGGGGATGGCTACACCTTC
CDR3 protein: CASSSLGGDGYTF

clone size: .
J gene: TRBJ1-5
V gene: TRBV21-1
D gene: .
CDR3 DNA: TGTGCCAGCATAGTTCTAACGGGGGGTACTCAGCCCCAGCATTTT
CDR3 protein: CASIVLTGGTQPQHF

clone size: .
J gene: TRBJ2-5
V gene: TRBV14
D gene: TRBD2
CDR3 DNA: TGTGCCAGCAGCCAACTAGCGGGAGAGACCCAGTACTTC
CDR3 protein: CASSQLAGETQYF

clone size: .
J gene: TRBJ2-5
V gene: TRBV5-4
D gene: TRBD2
CDR3 DNA: TGTGCCAGCAGCTTGATAGAGAGGAGCGGGAAAAATCAAGAGACCCAGTACTTC
CDR3 protein: CASSLIERSGKNQETQYF

clone size: .
J gene: TRBJ2-7
V gene: TRBV11-2
D gene: .
CDR3 DNA: TGTGCCAGCAGCTTGTTGGTTAAGGTCCAGCAGTACTTC
CDR3 protein: CASSLLVKVQQYF

clone size: .
J gene: TRBJ2-2
V gene: TRBV18
D gene: TRBD2
CDR3 DNA: TGTGCCAGCTCGTACCTAGCGGCCCTGGCGGGCGGGGAGCTGTTTTTT
CDR3 protein: CASSYLAALAGGELFF

clone size: .
J gene: TRBJ2-7
V gene: TRBV5-1
D gene: TRBD1
CDR3 DNA: TGCGCCAGCAGCTACGGACAGGGGGCATCCTACGAGCAGTACTTC
CDR3 protein: CASSYGQGASYEQYF

clone size: .
J gene: TRBJ1-2
V gene: TRBV4-2
D gene: TRBD1
CDR3 DNA: TGTGCCAGCAGCCGTGAAATGGAGGGGGCAGGGGGCTACACCTTC
CDR3 protein: CASSREMEGAGGYTF

clone size: once
J gene: TRBJ2-6
V gene: TRBV7-2
D gene: .
CDR3 DNA: TGTGCCAGCGCTGGCTCTGGGGCCAACGTCCTGACTTTC
CDR3 protein: CASAGSGANVLTF

clone size: .
J gene: TRBJ2-3
V gene: TRBV29-1
D gene: .
CDR3 DNA: TGCAGCGTTCGGGACGGGTCTAGCACAGATACGCAGTATTTT
CDR3 protein: CSVRDGSSTDTQYF

clone size: .
J gene: TRBJ2-2
V gene: TRBV28
D gene: TRBD2
CDR3 DNA: TGTGCCAGCAGTCCACTAGCGGAGCTAACCCCGAACACCGGGGAGCTGTTTTTT
CDR3 protein: CASSPLAELTPNTGELFF

clone size: .
J gene: TRBJ1-1
V gene: TRBV6-5
D gene: .
CDR3 DNA: TGTGCCAGCAGTTACTCAAAGGGCCCCACTGAAGCTTTCTTT
CDR3 protein: CASSYSKGPTEAFF

clone size: .
J gene: TRBJ2-3
V gene: TRBV5-1
D gene: TRBD2
CDR3 DNA: TGCGCCAGCAGCTTGGCCCCATGGCGGGGGGACACAGATACGCAGTATTTT
CDR3 protein: CASSLAPWRGDTDTQYF

clone size: .
J gene: TRBJ2-2
V gene: TRBV18
D gene: .
CDR3 DNA: TGTGCCAGCTCACCCGCCAGGGACACCGGGGAGCTGTTTTTT
CDR3 protein: CASSPARDTGELFF